One T cell receptor beta chain is described in this entry. This clone has a single count. It has no known antigen specificity. No qualities accompany the bases; no much larger clone lies one base away. The donors were healthy, HIV-negative adults who had no recently reported acute infections or vaccinations. Every donor was a Caucasian adult living in Nashville, Tennessee, USA. CD4+ T cells were enriched by magnetic negative selection, after which naive cells were positively selected on CD45RA and the negative fraction was taken as the memory subset. After blood collection by leukapheresis, PBMCs were isolated using Ficoll-Histopaque density gradient centrifugation and then cryopreserved in the vapor phase of liquid nitrogen. Purity and quantity of every magnetically sorted T cell population were checked by analytical flow cytometry. Each sorted fraction had its genomic DNA isolated and then quantified by UV absorbance on a Nanodrop 2000c.

This sample is part of a study of shared clonotypes between healthy human individuals (dated by TCRdb to the early 2020s). The study in broad terms: The cohort included three men and a couple of women between 18 and 49 years of age. For each donor, three plates each were used for CD4 naive and CD4 memory, two plates were used for CD8 naive, and one plate was used for CD8 memory. The study deeply sequenced blood TCR repertoires of 5 or 6 healthy adults to estimate repertoire size and the extent of clonotype sharing between individuals. Libraries were prepared and TCR repertoires were sequenced by different laboratories using diverse techniques, in order to increase sequencing depth and limit assay-specific biases. Each donor's leukapheresis produced roughly between roughly 0.9 and 8.9 billion PBMCs. The paper as a whole reports these results and caveats: Approximately 5% of naive CD4, around 3.6% of naive CD8, roughly 2.4% of memory CD4, and around 0.4% of memory CD8 clonotypes were shared across a few donors. Incomplete sequencing was indicated by rarefaction of sorted-subset datasets, despite the large sequencing depth. Naive subsets generally had larger estimated clonotype richness than memory subsets did. Compared with non-shared clonotypes, the clonotypes found in all four sorted-subset donors had higher generation probabilities. The small number of donors limited the genetic and exposure-history diversity represented. Pairwise subsampling led to the expectation that sequencing depth would affect the degree of clonotype sharing among donors. Only blood was sampled, and tissue TCR repertoires likely differ from those in blood.

According to the germline V gene (reference sequence), CDR1 reads MNHEY and CDR2 reads SMNVEV. From cysteine to phenylalanine, the CDR3 is 15 amino acids long. Here the CDR3 DNA is all that survives: 45 bases in frame from base 1. A distance of 16 bases separates the germline ends of V and J, which lose 3 bases and 5 bases respectively. TCR CDR3 regions were amplified from genomic DNA by multiplex PCR using the deep immunoSEQ assay. Genomic DNA extracted from each cell subset was distributed evenly over all wells of several immunoSEQ 96-well plates, and each plate served as one replicate. For sorted subsets, about 200 ng genomic DNA, equal to tens of thousands of T cell genomes, was loaded into each replicate PCR. The purified libraries were quantified using a Qubit 3.0 fluorometer, sized with a Bioanalyzer 2100, and then quantified again using the KAPA Library Quantification kit. A separate single-read 150-cycle Illumina NextSeq 550 flow cell was used to sequence each immunoSEQ 96-well plate. The original pipeline was this. The immunoSEQ output contained only junctional sequences without quality scores, so filtering could not match that applied to full-length reads. Sequences were annotated with PyIR, a Python wrapper for IgBLAST v1.9, and V/J genes and CDR3 were assigned using IMGT germline references. Reads with weak V/J assignments (E-value above 1e-6), missing CDR3, stop codons, out-of-frame junctions, or ambiguous translated residues were removed. V3J clonotypes were defined as sequences sharing the same inferred V gene, J gene, and CDR3 amino acid sequence. Percentage overlap between repertoires was computed as shared unique clonotypes divided by the size of the smaller repertoire. Repertoire richness was assessed with RTK rarefaction, the Chao1 estimator, and Recon v2.1 estimates of unobserved clonotypes. Generation probabilities for all TCRbeta clonotypes obtained by the gDNA method from several donors were computed using OLGA. The table was pulled from immuneACCESS by TCRdb, which kept in-frame rearrangements only. Such tables lose some clones; where checked, under half of the loss comes from unresolved V genes, and the rest has no known cause. The DNA was the basis for D and trimming; V, J and clone size are from that table. The sample includes approximately 2.1 million clones, with approximately 95% observed a single time. The biggest ten clones account for about 0.37% of the sample.

The receptor was derived from a man younger than 35 in good health. Some clones in this sample may be carry-over from other donors' samples. The chain links TRBV27 with TRBJ1-1; a tentative D match to TRBD1 spans 5 bases. Sequencing input: naive CD4+ T cells from PBMCs. Reading the label with the study, this specimen's cell subset or site is: CD45RA+ positively selected. The CDR3 sequence is CASSFGGVRGTEAFF. The base sequence is TGTGCCAGCAGTTTTGGGGGGGTTAGGGGAACTGAAGCTTTCTTT.